These 2 T cell receptor beta chains came from one sample sequenced in a study of breast tumors, draining lymph nodes, adjacent tissues. TCRdb re-analysed the multiplex PCR reads in MiXCR, keeping a single row per CDR3 protein. In the table there are fewer than 200,000 distinct CDR3 sequences, around a third of which are singletons. Samples came from axillary lymph nodes draining the breast cancer. Specimen: axillary lymph node tissue. The receptor source for this set is a female donor with breast cancer. Some clones in this sample may be carry-over from other donors' samples.

This clonotype was observed many times. This rearrangement joins TRBV2 to TRBJ1-5; 10 bases agree with TRBD1. Looked up from germline, CDR1 is SNHLY and CDR2 is FYNNEI. Trimming took 5 bases from V and 6 from J; bases not matched to a gene: 4. The CDR3 consists of 14 residues. Here the CDR3 reads CASSRDRGTQPQHF. The CDR3 DNA reads as TGTGCCAGCAGTAGGGACAGGGGTACTCAGCCCCAGCATTTT.

The J gene is TRBJ1-2, the V gene TRBV9; TRBD1 matches at 7 bases. Germline lookup yields CDR1 SGDLS and CDR2 YYNGEE. J was trimmed by 6 bases and V by 3 bases; bases with no gene match: 11. This CDR3 has 15 residues. CDR3 in DNA: TGTGCCAGCAGCGCCCAATATGACAGGGACCATGGCTACACCTTC. As protein: CASSAQYDRDHGYTF.